This T cell receptor (beta chain) was captured by sequencing in a study of blood T cell repertoires in COVID-19. Assay: immunoSEQ multiplex PCR; the TCRdb copy retains only in-frame clones and omits some. The sample has under 300,000 clones, around 90% seen once; the top ten hold 1.7%. V gave up 7 bases and J gave up 4 bases, with 15 bases separating them. Germline-derived CDR1 and CDR2 are SNHLY and FYNNEI. The CDR3 runs 14 residues. Recruits, aged about 18 to 100 years, lived in 24 US areas. Sequencing was done on a sample of PBMCs or T cells enriched from blood (not recorded which). This sequence originates from a woman in her forties who had recovered from COVID-19. The chain joins TRBV2 to TRBJ2-3; D is possibly TRBD2 (5 bases). The CDR3: CASKSAGTSDTQYF. The CDR3 DNA is TGTGCCAGCAAATCGGCGGGCACCTCAGATACGCAGTATTTT. The variable domain in full, completed from reference TRBV2 and TRBJ2-3, reads EPEVTQTPSHQVTQMGQEVILRCVPISNHLYFYWYRQILGQKVEFLVSFYNNEISEKSEIFDDQFSVERPDGSNFTLKIRSTKLEDSAMYFCASKSAGTSDTQYFGPGTRLTVL.